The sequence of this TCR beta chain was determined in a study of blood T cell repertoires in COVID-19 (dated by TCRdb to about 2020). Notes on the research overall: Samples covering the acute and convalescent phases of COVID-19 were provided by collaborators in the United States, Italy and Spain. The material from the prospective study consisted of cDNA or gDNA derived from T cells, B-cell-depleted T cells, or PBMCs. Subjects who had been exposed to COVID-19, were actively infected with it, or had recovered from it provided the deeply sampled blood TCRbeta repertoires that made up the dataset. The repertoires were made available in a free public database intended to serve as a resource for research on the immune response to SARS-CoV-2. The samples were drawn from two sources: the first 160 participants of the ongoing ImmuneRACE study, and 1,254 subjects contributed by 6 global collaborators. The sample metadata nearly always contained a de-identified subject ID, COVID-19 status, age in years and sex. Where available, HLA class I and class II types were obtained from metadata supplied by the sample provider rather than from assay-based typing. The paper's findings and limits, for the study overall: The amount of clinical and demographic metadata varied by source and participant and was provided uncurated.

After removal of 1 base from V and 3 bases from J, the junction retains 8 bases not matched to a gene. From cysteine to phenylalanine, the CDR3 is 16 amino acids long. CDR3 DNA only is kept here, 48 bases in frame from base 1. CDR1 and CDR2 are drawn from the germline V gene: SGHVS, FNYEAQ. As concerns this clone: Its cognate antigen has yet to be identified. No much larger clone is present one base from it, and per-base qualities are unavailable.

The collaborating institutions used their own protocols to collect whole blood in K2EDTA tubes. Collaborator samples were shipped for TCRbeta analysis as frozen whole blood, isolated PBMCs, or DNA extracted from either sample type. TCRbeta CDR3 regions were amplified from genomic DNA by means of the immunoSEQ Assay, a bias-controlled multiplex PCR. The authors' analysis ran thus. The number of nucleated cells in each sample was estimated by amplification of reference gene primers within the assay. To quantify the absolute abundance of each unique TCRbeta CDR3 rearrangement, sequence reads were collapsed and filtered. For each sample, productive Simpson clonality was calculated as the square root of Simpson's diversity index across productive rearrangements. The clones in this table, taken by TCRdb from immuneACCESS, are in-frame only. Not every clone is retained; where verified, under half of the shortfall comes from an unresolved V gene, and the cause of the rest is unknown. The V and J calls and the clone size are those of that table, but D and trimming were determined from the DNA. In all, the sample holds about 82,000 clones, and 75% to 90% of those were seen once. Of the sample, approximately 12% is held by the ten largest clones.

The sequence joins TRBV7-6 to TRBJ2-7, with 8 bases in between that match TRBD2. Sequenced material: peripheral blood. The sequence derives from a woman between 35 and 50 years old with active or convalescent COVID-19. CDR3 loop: CASSLGSGTSSYEQYF. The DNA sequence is TGTGCCAGCAGCTTAGGTAGCGGGACATCAAGCTACGAGCAGTACTTC.